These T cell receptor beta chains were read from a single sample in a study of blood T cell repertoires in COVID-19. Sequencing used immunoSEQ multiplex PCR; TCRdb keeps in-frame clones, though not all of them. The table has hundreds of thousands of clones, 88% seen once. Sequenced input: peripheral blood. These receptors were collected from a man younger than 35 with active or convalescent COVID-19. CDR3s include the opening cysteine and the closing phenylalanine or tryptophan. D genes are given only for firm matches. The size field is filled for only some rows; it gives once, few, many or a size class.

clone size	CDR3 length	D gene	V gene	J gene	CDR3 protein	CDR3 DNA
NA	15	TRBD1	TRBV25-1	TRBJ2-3	CASSDPGQTTDTQYF	TGTGCCAGCAGTGATCCGGGACAGACCACAGATACGCAGTATTTT
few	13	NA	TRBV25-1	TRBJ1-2	CASKDSRGYGYTF	TGTGCCAGCAAGGACAGCCGAGGGTATGGCTACACCTTC
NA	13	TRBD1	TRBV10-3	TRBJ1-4	CASRTGEDEKLFF	TGTGCCTCCCGGACAGGGGAGGATGAAAAACTGTTTTTT
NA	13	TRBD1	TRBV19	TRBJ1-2	CASRDRSIYGYTF	TGTGCCAGTCGGGACAGGAGCATCTATGGCTACACCTTC
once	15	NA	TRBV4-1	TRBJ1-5	CASRPEGAGNQPQHF	TGCGCCAGCAGGCCCGAGGGTGCAGGCAATCAGCCCCAGCATTTT
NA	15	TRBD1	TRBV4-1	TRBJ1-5	CASSQETGGGQPQHF	TGCGCCAGCAGCCAAGAGACAGGGGGCGGTCAGCCCCAGCATTTT
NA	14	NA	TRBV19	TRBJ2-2	CASSPFANTGELFF	TGTGCCAGTAGTCCGTTCGCGAACACCGGGGAGCTGTTTTTT
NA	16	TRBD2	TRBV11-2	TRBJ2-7	CASSLDLRGYSYEQYF	TGTGCCAGCAGCTTAGACCTGCGGGGGTACTCCTACGAGCAGTACTTC
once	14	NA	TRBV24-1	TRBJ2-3	CATSPAGSPDTQYF	TGTGCCACCAGTCCGGCAGGGTCACCAGATACGCAGTATTTT
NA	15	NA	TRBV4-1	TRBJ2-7	CASSSTPGVSYEQYF	TGCGCCAGCAGCTCTACGCCGGGGGTGTCCTACGAGCAGTACTTC
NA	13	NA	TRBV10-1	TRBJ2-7	CASSEGLPYEQYF	TGCGCCAGCAGTGAAGGACTCCCCTACGAGCAGTACTTC
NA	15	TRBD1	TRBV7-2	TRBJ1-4	CASSIRQGINEKLFF	TGTGCCAGCAGCATACGACAGGGGATTAATGAAAAACTGTTTTTT
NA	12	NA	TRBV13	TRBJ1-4	CASSLLSGELFF	TGTGCCAGCAGCTTACTCTCCGGGGAACTGTTTTTT
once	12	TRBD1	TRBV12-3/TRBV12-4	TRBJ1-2	CASSTGGHGYTF	TGTGCCAGCAGTACAGGGGGCCATGGCTACACCTTC
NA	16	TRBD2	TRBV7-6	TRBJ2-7	CASSLVGAGVSGEQYF	TGTGCCAGCAGCTTAGTCGGAGCGGGGGTGTCGGGCGAGCAGTACTTC
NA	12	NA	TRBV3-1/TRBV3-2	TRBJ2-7	CASSLYGYEQYF	TGTGCCAGCAGCCTTTACGGTTACGAGCAGTACTTC
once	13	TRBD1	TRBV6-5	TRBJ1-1	CASRQRDRTEAFF	TGTGCCAGCAGACAAAGGGACAGGACTGAAGCTTTCTTT
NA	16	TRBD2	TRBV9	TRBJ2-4	CASSVGEGLAKNIQYF	TGTGCCAGCAGCGTGGGGGAGGGTCTGGCCAAAAACATTCAGTACTTC
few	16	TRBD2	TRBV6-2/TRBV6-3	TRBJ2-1	CASSILIAGEGNEQFF	TGTGCCAGCAGTATCCTGATAGCGGGGGAAGGGAATGAGCAGTTCTTC
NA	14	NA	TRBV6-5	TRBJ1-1	CASSYGRLGTEAFF	TGTGCCAGCAGTTACGGGAGATTGGGCACTGAAGCTTTCTTT
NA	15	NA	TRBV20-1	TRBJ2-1	CSASDSGTSYNEQFF	TGCAGTGCTAGTGATAGCGGAACCTCCTACAATGAGCAGTTCTTC
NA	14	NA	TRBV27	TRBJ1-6	CASSLAFYNSPLHF	TGTGCCAGCAGTTTGGCTTTTTACAATTCACCCCTCCACTTT
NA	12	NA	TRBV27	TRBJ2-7	CASSYNRESQYF	TGTGCCAGCAGTTATAACAGGGAATCGCAGTACTTC
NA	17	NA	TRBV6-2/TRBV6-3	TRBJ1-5	CASTPNRDLSGNQPQHF	TGTGCCAGCACCCCTAACAGGGATCTAAGTGGCAATCAGCCCCAGCATTTT
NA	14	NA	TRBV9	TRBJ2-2	CASSVGGNTGELFF	TGTGCCAGCAGCGTAGGAGGGAACACCGGGGAGCTGTTTTTT
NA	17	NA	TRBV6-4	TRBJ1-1	CASSDGPLGGMNTEAFF	TGTGCCAGCAGTGATGGCCCCCTAGGAGGCATGAACACTGAAGCTTTCTTT
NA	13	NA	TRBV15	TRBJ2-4	CATSRGGAPHQYF	TGTGCCACCAGCAGAGGCGGAGCCCCCCACCAGTACTTC
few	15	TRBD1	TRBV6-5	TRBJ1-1	CASMGPGGLVTEAFF	TGTGCCAGCATGGGTCCAGGGGGCTTGGTTACTGAAGCTTTCTTT
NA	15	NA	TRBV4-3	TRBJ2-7	CASSQEDSSSYEQYF	TGCGCCAGCAGCCAAGAGGACTCCAGCTCCTACGAGCAGTACTTC
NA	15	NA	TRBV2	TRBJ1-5	CASSPGTNSNQPQHF	TGTGCCAGCAGTCCCGGGACAAATAGCAATCAGCCCCAGCATTTT
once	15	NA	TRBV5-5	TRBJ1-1	CASSSMDTPNTEAFF	TGTGCCAGCAGCTCGATGGACACACCGAACACTGAAGCTTTCTTT
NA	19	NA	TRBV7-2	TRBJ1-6	CASSLDTGHRVSYNSPLHF	TGTGCCAGCAGCTTAGACACGGGACACCGAGTCTCCTATAATTCACCCCTCCACTTT
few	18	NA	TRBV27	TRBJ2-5	CASSPVSGADRSKETQYF	TGTGCCAGCAGTCCAGTTTCGGGAGCGGATAGATCCAAAGAGACCCAGTACTTC
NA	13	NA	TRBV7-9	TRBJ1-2	CASSEGVNYGYTF	TGTGCCAGCAGTGAGGGGGTTAACTATGGCTACACCTTC
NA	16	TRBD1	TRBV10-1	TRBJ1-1	CASSGPGTGMNTEAFF	TGCGCCAGCAGTGGTCCCGGGACAGGGATGAACACTGAAGCTTTCTTT
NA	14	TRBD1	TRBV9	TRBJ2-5	CASSVTGASETQYF	TGTGCCAGCAGCGTAACAGGGGCGTCAGAGACCCAGTACTTC
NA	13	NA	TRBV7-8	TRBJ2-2	CASQAGNTGELFF	TGTGCCAGTCAAGCAGGGAACACCGGGGAGCTGTTTTTT
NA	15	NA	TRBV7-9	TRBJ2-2	CASKQGPLISGELFF	TGTGCCAGTAAACAGGGCCCTCTCATTTCTGGGGAGCTGTTTTTT
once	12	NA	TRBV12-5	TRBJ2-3	CASGPQSRTQYF	TGTGCTAGTGGTCCCCAAAGCCGCACGCAGTATTTT
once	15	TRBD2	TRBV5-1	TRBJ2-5	CASSRTSGGRETQYF	TGCGCCAGCAGTCGGACTAGCGGGGGGCGAGAGACCCAGTACTTC
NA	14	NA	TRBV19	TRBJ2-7	CASSLRTYSYEQYF	TGTGCCAGTAGTCTACGGACTTACTCCTACGAGCAGTACTTC
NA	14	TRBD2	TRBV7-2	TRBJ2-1	CASSWTSGNNEQFF	TGTGCCAGCAGCTGGACTAGCGGCAACAATGAGCAGTTCTTC
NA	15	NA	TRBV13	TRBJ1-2	CASSPTRQVGYGYTF	TGTGCCAGCAGCCCCACCCGACAGGTGGGCTATGGCTACACCTTC
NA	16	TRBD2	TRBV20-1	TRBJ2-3	CSASWVAGGLSDTQYF	TGCAGTGCTAGTTGGGTAGCGGGGGGGCTTTCAGATACGCAGTATTTT
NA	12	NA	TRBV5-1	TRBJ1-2	CASSLDTYGYTF	TGCGCCAGCAGCTTGGACACCTATGGCTACACCTTC
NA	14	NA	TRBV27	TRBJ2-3	CASSLSPFTDTQYF	TGTGCCAGCAGTTTATCCCCTTTCACAGATACGCAGTATTTT
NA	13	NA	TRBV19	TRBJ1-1	CASSITDTAEAFF	TGTGCCAGTAGTATAACAGATACGGCTGAAGCTTTCTTT
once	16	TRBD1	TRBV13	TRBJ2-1	CASSPQMGQGAVEQFF	TGTGCCAGCAGCCCCCAGATGGGACAGGGGGCGGTTGAGCAGTTCTTC
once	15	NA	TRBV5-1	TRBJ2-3	CASAQLGSSTDTQYF	TGCGCCAGCGCGCAACTGGGCTCTAGCACAGATACGCAGTATTTT
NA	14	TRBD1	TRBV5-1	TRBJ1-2	CASSSGTGNYGYTF	TGCGCCAGCAGCTCGGGGACAGGCAACTATGGCTACACCTTC
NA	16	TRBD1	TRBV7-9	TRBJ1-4	CASSSTLGQGWEKLFF	TGTGCCAGCAGCTCAACCTTGGGACAGGGATGGGAAAAACTGTTTTTT